This T cell receptor beta chain comes out of a study of T cell changes during pregnancy in multiple sclerosis. Clones were read by immunoSEQ multiplex PCR, and TCRdb kept only the in-frame ones, dropping some. The profile covers tens of thousands of clones, with roughly 92% appearing a single time and roughly 2.5% taken by the ten largest. This clone has just one count. V was cut by 3 bases and J by 11 bases, with 13 bases left in between. This CDR3 is 12 amino acids long. Germline CDR1 reads KGHSH; CDR2 reads LQKENI. This receptor was identified in a female donor with multiple sclerosis, enrolled in a pregnancy study. The chain is built from TRBV18 and TRBJ1-2; the D gene is possibly TRBD1 (6 bases). The sample consisted of peripheral blood, taken in the first trimester of pregnancy. In nucleotides, the CDR3 is TGTGCCAGCTCACCTCCGGGACAAGGGTACACCTTC. This gives the protein CASSPPGQGYTF.